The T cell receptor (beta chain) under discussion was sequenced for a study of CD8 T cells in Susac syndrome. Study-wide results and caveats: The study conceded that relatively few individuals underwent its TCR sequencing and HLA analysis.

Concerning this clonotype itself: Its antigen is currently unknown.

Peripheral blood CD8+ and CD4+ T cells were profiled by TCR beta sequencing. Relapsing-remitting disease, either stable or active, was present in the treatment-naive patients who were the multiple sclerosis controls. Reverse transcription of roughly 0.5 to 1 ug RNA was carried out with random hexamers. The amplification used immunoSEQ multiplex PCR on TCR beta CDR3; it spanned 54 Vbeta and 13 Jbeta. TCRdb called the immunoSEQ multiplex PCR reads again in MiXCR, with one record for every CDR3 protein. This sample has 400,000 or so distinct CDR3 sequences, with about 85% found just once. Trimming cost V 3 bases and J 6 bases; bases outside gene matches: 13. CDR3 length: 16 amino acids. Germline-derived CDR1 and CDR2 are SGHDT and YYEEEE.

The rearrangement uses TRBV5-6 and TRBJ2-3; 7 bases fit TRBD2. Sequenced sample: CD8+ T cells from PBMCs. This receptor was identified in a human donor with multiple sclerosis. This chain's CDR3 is CASSSGGSGHPDTQYF. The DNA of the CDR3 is TGTGCCAGCAGCTCGGGGGGTTCAGGACACCCTGATACGCAGTATTTT.